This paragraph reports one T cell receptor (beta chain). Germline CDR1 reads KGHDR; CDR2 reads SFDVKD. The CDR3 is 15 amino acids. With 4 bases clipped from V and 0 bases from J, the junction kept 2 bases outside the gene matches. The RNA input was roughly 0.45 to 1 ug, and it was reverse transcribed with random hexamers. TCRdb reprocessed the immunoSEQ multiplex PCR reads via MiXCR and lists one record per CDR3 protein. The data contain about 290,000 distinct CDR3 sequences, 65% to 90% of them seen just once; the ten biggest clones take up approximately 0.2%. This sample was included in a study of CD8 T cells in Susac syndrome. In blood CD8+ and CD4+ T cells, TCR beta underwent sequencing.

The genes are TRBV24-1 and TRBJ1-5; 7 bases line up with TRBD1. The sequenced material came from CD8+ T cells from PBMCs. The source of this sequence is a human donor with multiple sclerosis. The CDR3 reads CATSEGTDSNQPQHF. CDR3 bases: TGTGCCACCAGTGAGGGGACAGATAGCAATCAGCCCCAGCATTTT.